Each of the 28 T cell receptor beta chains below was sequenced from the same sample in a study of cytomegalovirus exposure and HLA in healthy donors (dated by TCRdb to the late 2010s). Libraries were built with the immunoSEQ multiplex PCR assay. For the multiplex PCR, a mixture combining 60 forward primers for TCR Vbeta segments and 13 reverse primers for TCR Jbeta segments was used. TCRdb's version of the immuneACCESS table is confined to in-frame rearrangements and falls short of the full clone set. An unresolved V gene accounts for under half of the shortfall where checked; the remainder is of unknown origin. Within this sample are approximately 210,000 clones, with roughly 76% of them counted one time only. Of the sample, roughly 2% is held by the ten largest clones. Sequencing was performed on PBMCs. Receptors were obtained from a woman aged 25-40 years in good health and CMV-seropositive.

In DNA form, the CDR3 reads TGTGCCTGCCCTGGGGGCGAAAACATTCAGTACTTC. As protein: CACPGGENIQYF. The J gene is TRBJ2-4, the V gene TRBV2, with a tentative D call TRBD1 (6 bases). CDR1 and CDR2 (germline): SNHLY, FYNNEI. The CDR3 has 12 amino acids. The germline V and J ends were trimmed by 11 bases and 5 bases, with 13 bases remaining between them.

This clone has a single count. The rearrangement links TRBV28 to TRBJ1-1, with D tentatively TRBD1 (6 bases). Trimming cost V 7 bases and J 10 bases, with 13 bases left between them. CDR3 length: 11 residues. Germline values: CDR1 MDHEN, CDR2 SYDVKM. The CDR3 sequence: CASTRGLRAFF. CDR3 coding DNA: TGTGCCAGCACTAGGGGGTTACGAGCTTTCTTT.

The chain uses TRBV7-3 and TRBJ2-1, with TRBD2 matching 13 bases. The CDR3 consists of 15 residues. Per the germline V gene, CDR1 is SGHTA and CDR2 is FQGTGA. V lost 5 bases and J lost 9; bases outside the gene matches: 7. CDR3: CASSPRTSGSAEQFF. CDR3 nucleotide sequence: TGTGCCAGCAGCCCACGGACTAGCGGGAGTGCTGAGCAGTTCTTC.

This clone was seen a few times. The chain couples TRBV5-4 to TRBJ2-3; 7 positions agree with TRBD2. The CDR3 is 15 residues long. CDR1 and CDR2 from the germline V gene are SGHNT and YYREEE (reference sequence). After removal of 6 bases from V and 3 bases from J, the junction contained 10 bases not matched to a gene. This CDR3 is CASTRAGRGTDTQYF. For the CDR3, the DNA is TGTGCCAGCACTCGGGCCGGGCGGGGGACAGATACGCAGTATTTT. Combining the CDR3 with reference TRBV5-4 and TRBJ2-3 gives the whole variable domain ETGVTQSPTHLIKTRGQQVTLRCSSQSGHNTVSWYQQALGQGPQFIFQYYREEENGRGNFPPRFSGLQFPNYSSELNVNALELDDSALYLCASTRAGRGTDTQYFGPGTRLTVL.

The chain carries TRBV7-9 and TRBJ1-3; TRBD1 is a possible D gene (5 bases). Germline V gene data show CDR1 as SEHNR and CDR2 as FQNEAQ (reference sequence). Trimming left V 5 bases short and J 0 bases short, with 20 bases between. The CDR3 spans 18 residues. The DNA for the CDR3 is TGTGCCAGCAGCCCCGCCGGGACTTTCCGGAGCTCTGGAAACACCATATATTTT. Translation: CASSPAGTFRSSGNTIYF.

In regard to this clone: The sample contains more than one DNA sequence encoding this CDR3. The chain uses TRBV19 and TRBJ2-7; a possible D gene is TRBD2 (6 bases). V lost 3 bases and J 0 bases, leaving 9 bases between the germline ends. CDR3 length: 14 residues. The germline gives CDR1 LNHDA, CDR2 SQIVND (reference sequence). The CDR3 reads CASSIGGTSYEQYF. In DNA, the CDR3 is TGTGCCAGTAGTATCGGCGGGACCTCCTACGAGCAGTACTTC.

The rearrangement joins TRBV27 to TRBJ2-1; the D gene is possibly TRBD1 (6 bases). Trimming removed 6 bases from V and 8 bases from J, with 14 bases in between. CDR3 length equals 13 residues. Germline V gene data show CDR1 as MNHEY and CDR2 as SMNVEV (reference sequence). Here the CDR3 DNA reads TGTGCCAGCAGAGATACAGGGTACGATGAGCAGTTCTTC. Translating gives CASRDTGYDEQFF.

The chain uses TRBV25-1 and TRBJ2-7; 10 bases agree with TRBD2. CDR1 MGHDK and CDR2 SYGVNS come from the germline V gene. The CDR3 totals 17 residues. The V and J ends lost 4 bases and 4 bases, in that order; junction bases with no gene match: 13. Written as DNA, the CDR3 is TGTGCCAGCAGTGGGGAGGGATCGGGACTAGCGAGATACGAGCAGTACTTC. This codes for CASSGEGSGLARYEQYF.

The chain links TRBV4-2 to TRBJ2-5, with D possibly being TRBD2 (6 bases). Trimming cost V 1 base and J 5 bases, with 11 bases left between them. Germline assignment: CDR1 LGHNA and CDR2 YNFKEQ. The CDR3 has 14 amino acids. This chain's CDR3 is CASSQAQAGETQYF. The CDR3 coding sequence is TGTGCCAGCAGCCAAGCCCAGGCGGGGGAGACCCAGTACTTC.

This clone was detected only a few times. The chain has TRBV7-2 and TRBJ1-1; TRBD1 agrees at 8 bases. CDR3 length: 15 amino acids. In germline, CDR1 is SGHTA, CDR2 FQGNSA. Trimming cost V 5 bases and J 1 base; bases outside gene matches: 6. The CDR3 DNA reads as TGTGCCAGCAGCCCACGGACAGGGAGGAACACTGAAGCTTTCTTT. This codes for CASSPRTGRNTEAFF.

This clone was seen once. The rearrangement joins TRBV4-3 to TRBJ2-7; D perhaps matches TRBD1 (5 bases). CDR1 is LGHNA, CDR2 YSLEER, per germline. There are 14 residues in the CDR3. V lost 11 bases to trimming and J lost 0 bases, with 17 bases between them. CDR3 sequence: CAHNGAKSSYEQYF. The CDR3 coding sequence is TGCGCCCACAATGGGGCGAAGAGCTCCTACGAGCAGTACTTC.

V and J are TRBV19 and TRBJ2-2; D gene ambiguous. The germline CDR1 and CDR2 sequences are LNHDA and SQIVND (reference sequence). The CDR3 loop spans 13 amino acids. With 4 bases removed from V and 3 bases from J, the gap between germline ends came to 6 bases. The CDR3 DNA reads TGTGCCAGTAGTAAACGCGACACCGGGGAGCTGTTTTTT. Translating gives CASSKRDTGELFF. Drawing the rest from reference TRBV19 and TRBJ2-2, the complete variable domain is DGGITQSPKYLFRKEGQNVTLSCEQNLNHDAMYWYRQDPGQGLRLIYYSQIVNDFQKGDIAEGYSVSREKKESFPLTVTSAQKNPTAFYLCASSKRDTGELFFGEGSRLTVL.

CDR3: CASSRTDGYEKLFF. CDR3 sequence (DNA): TGTGCCAGCAGCCGGACAGACGGGTACGAAAAACTGTTTTTT. The gene calls are TRBV7-9 and TRBJ1-4; possibly TRBD1 for D (6 bases). Trimming shortened V by 5 bases and J by 8 bases, and 15 bases separated the two germline ends. The CDR3 covers 14 residues. CDR1 and CDR2 (germline): SEHNR, FQNEAQ (reference sequence). The variable domain in full, completed from reference TRBV7-9 and TRBJ1-4, reads DTGVSQNPRHKITKRGQNVTFRCDPISEHNRLYWYRQTLGQGPEFLTYFQNEAQLEKSRLLSDRFSAERPKGSFSTLEIQRTEQGDSAMYLCASSRTDGYEKLFFGSGTQLSVL.

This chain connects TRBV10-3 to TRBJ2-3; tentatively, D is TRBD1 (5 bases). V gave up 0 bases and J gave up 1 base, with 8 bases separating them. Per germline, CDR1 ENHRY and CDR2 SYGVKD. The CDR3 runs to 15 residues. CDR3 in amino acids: CAISESAGRTDTQYF. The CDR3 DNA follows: TGTGCCATCAGTGAGTCGGCAGGGCGCACAGATACGCAGTATTTT.

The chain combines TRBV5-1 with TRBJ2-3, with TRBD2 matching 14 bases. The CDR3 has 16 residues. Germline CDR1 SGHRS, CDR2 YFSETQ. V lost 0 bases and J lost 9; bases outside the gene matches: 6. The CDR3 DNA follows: TGCGCCAGCAGCTTGGGCGGACTAGCGGGAGGACAAACGCAGTATTTT. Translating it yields CASSLGGLAGGQTQYF.

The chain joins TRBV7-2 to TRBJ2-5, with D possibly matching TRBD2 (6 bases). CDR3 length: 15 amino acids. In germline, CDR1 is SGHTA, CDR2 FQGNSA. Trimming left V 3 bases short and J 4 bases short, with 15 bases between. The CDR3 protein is CASSFLRGIGETQYF. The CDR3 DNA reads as TGTGCCAGCAGCTTCCTCCGGGGGATCGGAGAGACCCAGTACTTC.

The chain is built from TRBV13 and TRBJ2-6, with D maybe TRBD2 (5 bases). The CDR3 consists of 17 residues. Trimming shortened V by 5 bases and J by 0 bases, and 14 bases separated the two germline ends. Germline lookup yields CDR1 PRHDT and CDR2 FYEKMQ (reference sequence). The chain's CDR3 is CASSPQRRDSGANVLTF. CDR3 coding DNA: TGTGCCAGCAGCCCACAGAGACGGGACTCTGGGGCCAACGTCCTGACTTTC.

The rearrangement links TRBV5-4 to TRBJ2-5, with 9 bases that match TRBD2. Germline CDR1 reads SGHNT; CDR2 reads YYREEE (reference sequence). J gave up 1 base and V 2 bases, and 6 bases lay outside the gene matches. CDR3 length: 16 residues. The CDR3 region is CASSFLAGVGQETQYF. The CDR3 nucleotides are TGTGCCAGCAGCTTCTTAGCGGGAGTCGGCCAAGAGACCCAGTACTTC.

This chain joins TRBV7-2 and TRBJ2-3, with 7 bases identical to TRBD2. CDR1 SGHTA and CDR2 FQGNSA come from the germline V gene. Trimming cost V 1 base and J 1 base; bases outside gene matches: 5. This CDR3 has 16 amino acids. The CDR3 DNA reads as TGTGCCAGCAGCTTAGGAGGGAGGGTGGGCACAGATACGCAGTATTTT. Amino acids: CASSLGGRVGTDTQYF.

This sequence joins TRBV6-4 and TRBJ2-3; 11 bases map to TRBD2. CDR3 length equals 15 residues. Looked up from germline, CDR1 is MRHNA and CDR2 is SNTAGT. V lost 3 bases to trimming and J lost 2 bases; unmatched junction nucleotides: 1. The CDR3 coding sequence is TGTGCCAGCAGTGAACTAGCGGGGGTCACAGATACGCAGTATTTT. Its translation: CASSELAGVTDTQYF.

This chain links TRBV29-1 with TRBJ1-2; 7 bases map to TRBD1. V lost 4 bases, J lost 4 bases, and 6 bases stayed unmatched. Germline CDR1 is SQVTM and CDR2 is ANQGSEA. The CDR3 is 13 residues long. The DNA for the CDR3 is TGCAGCGTTGGCCCAGGGGGGTCCTATGGCTACACCTTC. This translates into CSVGPGGSYGYTF.

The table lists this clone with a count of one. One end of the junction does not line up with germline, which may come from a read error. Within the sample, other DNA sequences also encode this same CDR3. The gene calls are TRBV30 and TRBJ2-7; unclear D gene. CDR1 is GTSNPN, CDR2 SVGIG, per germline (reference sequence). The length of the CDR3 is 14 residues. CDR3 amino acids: CAWSGLLDLGEQYF. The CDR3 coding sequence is TGCGCCTGGAGTGGCCTGCTAGACCTTGGCGAGCAGTACTTC.

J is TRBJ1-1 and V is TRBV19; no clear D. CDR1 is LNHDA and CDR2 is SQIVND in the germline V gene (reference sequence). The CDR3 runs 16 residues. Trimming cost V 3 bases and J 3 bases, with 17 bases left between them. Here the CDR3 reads CASSIDAAGSHTEAFF. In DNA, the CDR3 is TGTGCCAGTAGTATTGACGCGGCGGGATCACACACTGAAGCTTTCTTT.

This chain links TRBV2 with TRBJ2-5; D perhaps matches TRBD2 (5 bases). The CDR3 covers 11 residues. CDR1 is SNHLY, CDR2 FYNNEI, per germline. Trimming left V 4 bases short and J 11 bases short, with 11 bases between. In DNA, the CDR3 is TGTGCCAGCAGTGCGGCGTGGGAGCAGTACTTC. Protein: CASSAAWEQYF.

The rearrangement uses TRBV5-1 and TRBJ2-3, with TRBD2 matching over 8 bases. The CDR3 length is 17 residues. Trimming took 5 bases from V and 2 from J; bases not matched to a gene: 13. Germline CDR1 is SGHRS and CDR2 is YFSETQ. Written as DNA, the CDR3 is TGCGCCAGCAGGATGGGGGCCGGGGGGGCGGACACAGATACGCAGTATTTT. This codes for CASRMGAGGADTDTQYF.

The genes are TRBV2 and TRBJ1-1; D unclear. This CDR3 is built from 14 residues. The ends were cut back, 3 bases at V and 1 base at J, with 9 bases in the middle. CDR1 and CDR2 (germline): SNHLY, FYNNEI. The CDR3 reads CASSERLPNTEAFF. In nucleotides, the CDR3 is TGTGCCAGCAGTGAGAGGCTTCCGAACACTGAAGCTTTCTTT.

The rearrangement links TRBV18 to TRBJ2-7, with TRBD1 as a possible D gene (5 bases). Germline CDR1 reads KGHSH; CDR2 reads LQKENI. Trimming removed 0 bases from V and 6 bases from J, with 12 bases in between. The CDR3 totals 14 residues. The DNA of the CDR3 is TGTGCCAGCTCACCACCGGACATCGTAGGCGAGCAGTACTTC. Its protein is CASSPPDIVGEQYF.

The chain's CDR3 is CAWSGQGREQYF. CDR3 in DNA: TGTGCCTGGAGTGGGCAGGGGCGAGAGCAGTACTTC. The gene calls are TRBV30 and TRBJ2-7, with a tentative D call TRBD1 (6 bases). V lost 1 base to trimming and J lost 7 bases, with 11 bases between them. The CDR3 covers 12 residues. Germline lookup yields CDR1 GTSNPN and CDR2 SVGIG (reference sequence).